One sample yielded the 18 T cell receptor beta chains listed below, sequenced in a study of response to subunit inactivated influenza vaccine. From the RT-PCR reads, TCRdb called clonotypes with MiXCR, one entry per CDR3 protein. The repertoire holds 200,000 to 300,000 distinct CDR3 sequences, with less than 15% as singletons. This sample comprised non-naive T cells sorted from PBMCs, obtained less than 15 days before vaccination. These receptors originate from a man aged 45-65 years who received an inactivated influenza vaccine.

This clonotype was picked up a small number of times. V usage is TRBV6-1 and J usage is TRBJ1-5; tentatively, D is TRBD1 (5 bases). V was pared by 8 bases and J by 2 bases, with 16 bases between. Per the germline V gene, CDR1 is MNHNS and CDR2 is SASEGT. The CDR3 runs to 15 residues. CDR3 DNA sequence: TGTGCCAGCGAGCCTCGGGTAGGGGGCAATCAGCCCCAGCATTTT. Its translation: CASEPRVGGNQPQHF.

This chain uses TRBV7-2 with TRBJ2-1; D may be TRBD2 (6 bases). Germline loops: CDR1 SGHTA, CDR2 FQGNSA. The CDR3 is 16 residues long. V was shortened by 1 base and J by 7 bases, with 17 bases between the two germline ends. The CDR3 DNA reads TGTGCCAGCAGCTTAGGGGGCCGCGGGGTCGCTAATGAGCAGTTCTTC. Its translation is CASSLGGRGVANEQFF.

This clonotype was found a few times. The CDR3 DNA reads TGTGCCAGCAGCTTGAACGCGGGGGGGCACAATGAGCAGTTCTTC. Amino acid sequence: CASSLNAGGHNEQFF. The rearrangement uses TRBV7-2 and TRBJ2-1; 9 nucleotides line up with TRBD2. This CDR3 is built from 15 residues. CDR1 SGHTA and CDR2 FQGNSA come from the germline V gene. V was clipped by 3 bases and J by 5 bases; unmatched bases: 5.

About this clonotype itself: Being one base from a much bigger clone, this may be a read error. The chain carries TRBV7-2 and TRBJ2-7; 9 bases align to TRBD1. Per germline, CDR1 SGHTA and CDR2 FQGNSA. The junction had 9 bases not matched to a gene; V was cut back by 5 bases and J by 7 bases. CDR3 length equals 14 residues. CDR3 amino acids: CASSIQGAPGEQYF. The CDR3 DNA is TGTGCCAGCAGCATACAGGGGGCCCCGGGGGAGCAGTACTTC.

The chain has TRBV28 and TRBJ2-3; D gene uncertain. CDR3 length: 15 residues. Looked up from germline, CDR1 is MDHEN and CDR2 is SYDVKM. Trimming cost V 3 bases and J 0 bases, with 10 bases left between them. The chain's CDR3 is CASSFEAASTDTQYF. In nucleotides, the CDR3 is TGTGCCAGCAGTTTTGAGGCGGCTAGCACAGATACGCAGTATTTT.

This clonotype was detected many times. The chain recombines TRBV7-9 with TRBJ2-3; maybe TRBD1 (6 bases). Germline V CDR1 and CDR2: SEHNR, FQNEAQ (reference sequence). The V end was cut by 5 bases, the J end by 3 bases, with 12 bases between. This CDR3 is built from 14 residues. The CDR3 loop is CASSRRGETDTQYF. The CDR3 nucleotides are TGTGCCAGCAGCCGCAGGGGTGAGACAGATACGCAGTATTTT.

This clonotype was seen more than once but under ten times. The CDR3 region is CASSKLTGQPYNEQFF. The DNA of the CDR3 is TGTGCCAGCAGCAAGCTTACGGGACAGCCTTACAATGAGCAGTTCTTC. The J gene is TRBJ2-1, the V gene TRBV7-2; 7 bases are shared with TRBD1. Trimming removed 5 bases from V and 4 bases from J; junction bases left unmatched: 11. Germline assignment: CDR1 SGHTA and CDR2 FQGNSA. This CDR3 is built from 16 residues. Supplemented by reference TRBV7-2 and TRBJ2-1, the full variable domain reads GAGVSQSPSNKVTEKGKDVELRCDPISGHTALYWYRQSLGQGLEFLIYFQGNSAPDKSGLPSDRFSAERTGGSVSTLTIQRTQQEDSAVYLCASSKLTGQPYNEQFFGPGTRLTVL.

This clonotype was counted between two and nine times. The chain is built from TRBV12-3 or TRBV12-4 and TRBJ2-1; D possibly corresponds to TRBD2 (5 bases). V shed 7 bases and J shed 9 bases, with 16 bases lying between them. The CDR3 runs 13 residues. The DNA for the CDR3 is TGTGCCAGCACCCCCCCGGGCGGAGGTGAGCAGTTCTTC. It translates to CASTPPGGGEQFF.

This clonotype was counted only a few times. The J gene is TRBJ2-7, the V gene TRBV20-1; 10 positions agree with TRBD1. The germline V gene encodes CDR1 DFQATT and CDR2 SNEGSKA (reference sequence). The CDR3 loop spans 13 amino acids. V shed 4 bases, J shed 7 bases, and the junction held 7 bases outside the gene matches. CDR3 loop: CSATRQGAGEQYF. The CDR3, as DNA: TGCAGTGCTACTAGACAGGGGGCTGGTGAGCAGTACTTC.

The chain combines TRBV10-3 with TRBJ1-2; 8 nucleotides line up with TRBD1. CDR3 size: 14 residues. The V gene end was trimmed by 7 bases and the J gene end by 3 bases; junction bases not matched to a gene: 7. The germline gives CDR1 ENHRY, CDR2 SYGVKD. CDR3 residues: CAIKPQGADYGYTF. As DNA, the CDR3 is TGTGCCATCAAACCTCAGGGGGCGGACTATGGCTACACCTTC.

This clonotype appeared many times. The chain employs TRBV12-3 or TRBV12-4 and TRBJ1-6, with a tentative D call TRBD1 (6 bases). The V and J ends lost 6 bases and 0 bases respectively, with 18 bases between them. The CDR3 spans 18 residues. Here the CDR3 DNA reads TGTGCCAGCAGAATATACACAGGGCACAGCTCCTATAATTCACCCCTCCACTTT. The encoded protein is CASRIYTGHSSYNSPLHF.

This clonotype turned up a few times. The chain uses TRBV10-3 and TRBJ1-5, with D possibly TRBD1 on 5 matching bases. Germline V gene sequence: CDR1 ENHRY, CDR2 SYGVKD. Between the trimmed V and J ends, which lost 8 bases and 3 bases, there was a span of 11 bases. The CDR3 is 13 amino acids. CDR3 in amino acids: CAIGRDSNQPQHF. The CDR3 bases are TGTGCCATCGGGCGGGACTCCAATCAGCCCCAGCATTTT.

The gene calls are TRBV4-2 and TRBJ2-5; D is undetermined. V was trimmed by 0 bases and J by 1 base, leaving 9 bases between them. CDR1 is LGHNA, CDR2 YNFKEQ, per germline. This CDR3 has 15 residues. The CDR3 reads CASSQEFDTQETQYF. CDR3 DNA: TGTGCCAGCAGCCAAGAATTTGACACCCAAGAGACCCAGTACTTC.

The chain recombines TRBV12-3 or TRBV12-4 with TRBJ1-1; D is undetermined. This CDR3 is 14 amino acids long. Trimming removed 3 bases from V and 2 bases from J, with 10 bases in between. In nucleotides, the CDR3 is TGTGCCAGCAGTTTTTTTCACAGCAACACTGAAGCTTTCTTT. The encoded protein is CASSFFHSNTEAFF.

This clonotype was counted only a few times. This chain uses TRBV4-1 with TRBJ2-5, with 10 bases identical to TRBD1. CDR1 and CDR2 from the germline V gene are MGHRA and YSYEKL. CDR3 length: 15 residues. With V trimmed by 4 bases and J by 1 base, 3 bases remained unmatched. CDR3 in amino acids: CASSRRQGAQETQYF. The CDR3 bases are TGCGCCAGCAGCCGTCGACAGGGGGCCCAAGAGACCCAGTACTTC.

This clonotype appeared a few times. The chain is built from TRBV20-1 and TRBJ2-1; 7 nucleotides line up with TRBD2. CDR3 length: 18 residues. The trim removed 5 bases at V and 1 base at J, leaving 17 bases unmatched. Germline V lookup: CDR1 DFQATT, CDR2 SNEGSKA (reference sequence). The CDR3 nucleotides are TGCAGTGCTCCCTACCGTGGTTCGCGGGAGAGTTCCTACAATGAGCAGTTCTTC. The encoded protein is CSAPYRGSRESSYNEQFF.

The genes are TRBV6-1 and TRBJ1-2, with 7 bases lining up with TRBD1. With 6 bases clipped from V and 2 bases from J, the junction kept 6 bases outside the gene matches. CDR3 size: 14 residues. Germline V gene lookup returns CDR1 MNHNS and CDR2 SASEGT. The CDR3, as DNA: TGTGCCAGCAGCCTCAAGGGGGCCAACTATGGCTACACCTTC. This codes for CASSLKGANYGYTF.

This clonotype was counted between two and nine times. The J gene is TRBJ2-5, the V gene TRBV12-3 or TRBV12-4; 9 bases fit TRBD2. The CDR3 runs 16 residues. V trimming: 3 bases; J trimming: 5 bases; junction bases outside the gene matches: 10. CDR3 bases: TGTGCCAGCAGTTTCATGAATCTAGCGGGATCGGAGACCCAGTACTTC. Encoded protein: CASSFMNLAGSETQYF.